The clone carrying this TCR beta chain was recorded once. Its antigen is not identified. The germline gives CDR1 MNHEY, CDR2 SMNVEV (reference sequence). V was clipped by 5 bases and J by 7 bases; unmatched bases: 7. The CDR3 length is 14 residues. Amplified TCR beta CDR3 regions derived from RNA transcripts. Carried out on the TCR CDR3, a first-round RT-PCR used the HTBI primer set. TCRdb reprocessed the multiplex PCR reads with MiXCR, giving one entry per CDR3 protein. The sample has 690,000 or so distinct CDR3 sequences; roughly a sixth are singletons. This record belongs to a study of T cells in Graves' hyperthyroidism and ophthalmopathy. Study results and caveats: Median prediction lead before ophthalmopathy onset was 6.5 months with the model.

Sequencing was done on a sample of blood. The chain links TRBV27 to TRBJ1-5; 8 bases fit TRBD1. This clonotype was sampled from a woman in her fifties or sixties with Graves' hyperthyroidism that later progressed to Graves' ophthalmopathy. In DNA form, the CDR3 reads TGTGCCAGCAGTACAACAGGGGGGCGGCAGCCCCAGCATTTT. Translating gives CASSTTGGRQPQHF.